Sequencing of this T cell receptor (beta chain) was carried out in a study of spatial heterogeneity in lung cancer (dated by TCRdb to the late 2010s). Looking at the study overall: More beta-chain than alpha-chain transcripts were consistently detected, likely reflecting higher beta-chain transcript abundance. TCR repertoire features were related to nonsynonymous mutation counts determined by whole-exome sequencing of tumor tissue. Both alpha and beta chains were TCR-sequenced in samples taken at surgery, namely 220 tumor regions, under 80 matched nontumor lung samples and about 58 PBMC samples. TCR alpha and beta repertoires were quantitatively compared across multiple tumor regions, matched nontumor lung and blood in non-small cell lung cancer. In the raw uncorrected reads, each unique combination of TCR and UMI appeared more than ten times on average. Points the paper makes about the study in general: Confirming at a functional level the hypothesis that regional TCRs recognize regional mutations was considered to require additional single-cell paired TCR alpha and beta sequencing. Ubiquitous expanded tumor TCRs were found in blood more often at tumor resection than at routine follow-up.

What the time point label conveys for this sample: sample taken at primary tumor resection. TCR sequencing used whole RNA extracted from tumor and nontumor lung tissue, or from cryopreserved PBMC samples, without cell sorting. Donors were around 71 patients with early-stage, untreated non-small cell lung cancer from the lung TRACERx cohort. A patient was chosen for TCR sequencing only when enough RNA was available from at least two tumor regions. The library was built by means of 5' RACE. TCRdb names NextSeq 500 as the instrument used. To allow correction of PCR and sequencing errors, the TCR library protocol tagged every TCR cDNA molecule with a unique molecular identifier. As for how the authors treated the data: TCR identification, UMI-based error correction and CDR3 extraction were performed with Decombinator tools. TCRs above a frequency of 2 per 1,000, corresponding to the top 1% of the tumor frequency distribution, were defined as expanded. Renyi diversity was computed with the R vegan package after each repertoire had been subsampled 100 times to 5,000 TCRs. CDR3 similarity networks were built from amino acid triplet string-kernel similarity, connecting CDR3s with pairwise similarity above 0.82. Clones were called with MiXCR by TCRdb after fastp trimmed the public reads at Q25, and only in-frame beta chains were retained. A single entry per CDR3 protein holds the most common genes and DNA from its merged rows. In this record, the V and J calls reflect TCRdb's handling and not the investigators' own analysis. This sample gives around 74,000 distinct CDR3 sequences in total; about an eighth of them show up just once. Together, the top ten hold roughly 6.9% of the sample.

A word on this clonotype: Which antigen it targets is not known. One base away there is no much larger clone; base qualities are not given.

This clonotype was obtained from a male donor with early-stage non-small cell lung cancer. The starting material was PBMCs, obtained at surgery.

The sequence in DNA is TGTGCCAGCAGTCCAGGGACAGGGAAGACTAACTATGGCTACACCTTC. Its protein is CASSPGTGKTNYGYTF. The sequence links TRBV12-3 or TRBV12-4 to TRBJ1-2, and TRBD1 aligns with 9 junction nucleotides. The CDR3 measures 16 amino acids from cysteine to phenylalanine. Only the CDR3 DNA is retained, 48 bases long and in frame from the first base. Germline trimming amounts to 5 bases on V and 0 bases on J, with 7 as the count of junction bases outside the gene matches.